This T cell receptor beta chain originates from a study of radiotherapy plus CTLA-4 blockade in lung cancer. Study overall: There were objective responses in 18% of patients, and over 25% had disease control.

Clones were sequenced by immunoSEQ multiplex PCR, and TCRdb holds only the in-frame ones, with some missing. This sample yields about 90,000 clones, of which around 72% are seen a single time; about 14% belongs to the top ten. V was clipped by 0 bases and J by 4 bases; unmatched bases: 6. The CDR3 is made up of 18 amino acids. The germline V gene has CDR1 LNHDA and CDR2 SQIVND (reference sequence). This clonotype originated in a human donor with non-small cell lung cancer that progressed on radiotherapy plus ipilimumab. Source: peripheral blood, taken from a patient treated with radiotherapy plus ipilimumab. The chain has TRBV19 and TRBJ2-1; 13 bases are a match to TRBD2. CDR3 loop: CASSIELAGGVFYNEQFF. In DNA form, the CDR3 reads TGTGCCAGTAGTATAGAACTAGCGGGGGGGGTCTTTTACAATGAGCAGTTCTTC.